A selection of T cell receptor beta chains follows, all from one sample in a study of a mutant IDH1 vaccine in newly diagnosed glioma. For these TCRs, the target antigens are not known. Assay used: immunoSEQ multiplex PCR; TCRdb lists only in-frame clones, some missing. The sample contains over 55,000 clones, around 80% of which appear only once. This specimen was PBMCs, taken from a glioma patient whose treatment included an IDH1 peptide vaccine. These receptors all come from a woman aged 40 to 50 with glioma. Some clones in this sample may be carry-over from other donors' samples. CDR3s include the opening cysteine and the closing phenylalanine or tryptophan. The D gene is left open where the match is weak. Clone size is stated in some rows and not others, as once, few, many or a class when expanded.

j_gene,abundance,v_gene,d_gene,CDR3nt,CDR3aa
TRBJ1-1,NA,TRBV5-4,NA,TGTGCCAGCAGCCAGGACCCTTGGGGCACTGAAGCTTTCTTT,CASSQDPWGTEAFF
TRBJ1-1,NA,TRBV19,NA,TGTGCCAGTAGTAGGGGTCCCCTTCTGAACACTGAAGCTTTCTTT,CASSRGPLLNTEAFF
TRBJ2-2,NA,TRBV2,NA,TGTGCCAGCAGTTTCCCCTCCGGGACACCGGGGGCCGGGGAGCTGTTTTTT,CASSFPSGTPGAGELFF
TRBJ1-1,NA,TRBV25-1,NA,TGTGCCAGCAGTGCCCAGGGTTTCACTGAAGCTTTCTTT,CASSAQGFTEAFF
TRBJ1-5,once,TRBV19,NA,TGTGCCAGCAGCGTTCGGACTCAGGCGACAGGCAATCAGCCCCAGCATTTT,CASSVRTQATGNQPQHF
TRBJ2-1,large,TRBV5-1,TRBD1,TGCGCCAGCAGCTTGGCAGGGGACAGGAGGGACGATGAGCAGTTCTTC,CASSLAGDRRDDEQFF
TRBJ1-4,once,TRBV4-1,NA,TGCGCCATCCCCAATGGGCTGTTTTTT,CAIPNGLFF
TRBJ2-2,NA,TRBV4-1,NA,TGCGCCAGCAGCCAAGAAGCCGGGGAGCTGTTTTTT,CASSQEAGELFF
TRBJ2-5,once,TRBV7-9,NA,TGTGCCAGCAGCTTCCAGGGCGCCGAGACCCAGTACTTC,CASSFQGAETQYF
TRBJ1-5,NA,TRBV27,NA,TGTGCCAGACTAATTTTTAGTGGGGGCGGAGGACAGCCCCAGCATTTT,CARLIFSGGGGQPQHF
TRBJ2-7,once,TRBV7-8,NA,TGTGCCAGCAGCTTAGACGAGCAGTACTTC,CASSLDEQYF
TRBJ1-4,NA,TRBV11-2,NA,TGTGCCAGCAGCCTTCGACGGGAAAAACTGTTTTTT,CASSLRREKLFF
TRBJ2-5,once,TRBV4-1,NA,TGCGCCAGCAGCGCCCCGGGGGGCCGGAGTCAAGAGACCCAGTACTTC,CASSAPGGRSQETQYF
TRBJ1-5,NA,TRBV19,NA,TGTGCCAGTAGTCGACCTGGGGCCAATCAGCCCCAGCATTTT,CASSRPGANQPQHF
TRBJ2-3,NA,TRBV5-5,NA,TGTGCCAGCAGCCCTGGGTCCCCCGTCACAGATACGCAGTATTTT,CASSPGSPVTDTQYF
TRBJ1-2,few,TRBV7-2,TRBD1,TGTGCCAGCAGCTTAGTGGGAACCGGGACAGGGCACTATGGCTACACCTTC,CASSLVGTGTGHYGYTF
TRBJ1-1,NA,TRBV14,NA,TGTGCCAGCAGCCAGCAGGGCGGTACTGAAGCTTTCTTT,CASSQQGGTEAFF
TRBJ1-5,few,TRBV4-1,TRBD1,TGCGCCAGCAGCCTCTCCAAGACAGGGATCAATCAGCCCCAGCATTTT,CASSLSKTGINQPQHF
TRBJ1-1,NA,TRBV2,TRBD1,TGTGCCAGCAGTGAGACAGGGGAGAGGACTGAAGCTTTCTTT,CASSETGERTEAFF
TRBJ2-7,NA,TRBV19,TRBD1,TGTGCCAGTAGCCGTTATGCGACAGGGGGTTACGAGCAGTACTTC,CASSRYATGGYEQYF
TRBJ2-5,NA,TRBV7-9,TRBD2,TGTGCCAGCAGCTTAGAGACTAGCGAGACCCAGTACTTC,CASSLETSETQYF
TRBJ1-5,NA,TRBV6-1,NA,TGTGCCAGCAAAAAGGACAAGTGGGGTCAGCCCCAGCATTTT,CASKKDKWGQPQHF
TRBJ1-1,NA,TRBV18,NA,TGTGCCAGCTCACCTCGGACATCGACAGGGAACACTGAAGCTTTCTTT,CASSPRTSTGNTEAFF
TRBJ1-5,NA,TRBV6-6,NA,TGTGCCAGCAAAGGGGACTCAAGACAGCCCCAGCATTTT,CASKGDSRQPQHF
TRBJ1-2,NA,TRBV7-2,NA,TGTGCCAGCTCTTCCAGTCCACTTCTATATGGCTACACCTTC,CASSSSPLLYGYTF
TRBJ2-7,NA,TRBV5-4,NA,TGTGCCAGCAGCCCGGGGGTCGGAGACGAGCAGTACTTC,CASSPGVGDEQYF
TRBJ2-1,NA,TRBV6-5,TRBD2,TGTGCCAGCACCCACGGGAGGGGTGAGCAGTTCTTC,CASTHGRGEQFF
TRBJ2-1,NA,TRBV4-1,NA,TGCGCCAGCAGCCCCCGGTTGGGGGGCTGGAATGAGCAGTTCTTC,CASSPRLGGWNEQFF
TRBJ1-2,NA,TRBV30,NA,TGTGCCTGGAGTCCCGGGTTTAACGATGGCTACACCTTC,CAWSPGFNDGYTF
TRBJ1-6,few,TRBV27,TRBD1,TGTGCCAGCAGGCGAGACAGGGGCGCTTCACCCCTCCACTTT,CASRRDRGASPLHF
TRBJ2-2,NA,TRBV7-9,NA,TGTGCCAGCACCTCGCGGACGGGTGGTACCGGGGAGCTGTTTTTT,CASTSRTGGTGELFF
TRBJ2-7,few,TRBV7-3,TRBD1,TGTGCCAGCAGCCGGCAAGGGGGCAACTACGAGCAGTACTTC,CASSRQGGNYEQYF
TRBJ2-2,NA,TRBV6-6,TRBD1,TGTGCCAACCGGACAGGGGGTCCCGGGGAGCTGTTTTTT,CANRTGGPGELFF
TRBJ2-7,NA,TRBV5-8,TRBD1,TGTGCCAGCAGCCTTAGACAGGGGGCAACCTACGAGCAGTACTTC,CASSLRQGATYEQYF
TRBJ2-7,few,TRBV12-5,NA,TGTGCTAGTGGTTTGGTACTGGGTGGCGACTACGAGCAGTACTTC,CASGLVLGGDYEQYF
TRBJ2-2,NA,TRBV5-5,NA,TGTGCCAGCAGCTTAGGGGTGGCCACCGGGGAGCTGTTTTTT,CASSLGVATGELFF
TRBJ2-7,NA,TRBV6-5,TRBD2,TGTGCCAGCAGTTCCCGGGGCGGGAGCTCCTACGAGCAGTACTTC,CASSSRGGSSYEQYF
TRBJ1-1,NA,TRBV13,NA,TGTGCCAGCAGCTTAGGGGGCCAGAACACTGAAGCTTTCTTT,CASSLGGQNTEAFF
TRBJ2-7,NA,TRBV5-1,NA,TGCGCCAGCAGCTTGCCCATCGGAGACTCCTACGAGCAGTACTTC,CASSLPIGDSYEQYF
TRBJ2-7,NA,TRBV5-4,TRBD2,TGTGCCAGCAGCTTGGGGACTAGCGGGGGTACCTACGAGCAGTACTTC,CASSLGTSGGTYEQYF
TRBJ1-6,NA,TRBV19,NA,TGTGCCAGTAGTCCCCCCCTCCGGGGACCCCTCCACTTT,CASSPPLRGPLHF
TRBJ1-1,NA,TRBV5-6,NA,TGTGCCAGCAGCCGACCCCGGACTGAAGCTTTCTTT,CASSRPRTEAFF
TRBJ1-6,NA,TRBV5-1,NA,TGCGCCAGCAGCACGGGCCCGGGCGCCTATAATTCACCCCTCCACTTT,CASSTGPGAYNSPLHF
TRBJ2-1,NA,TRBV2,NA,TGTGCCAGCAGGGGGGATTGGGAGGACTCCTACAATGAGCAGTTCTTC,CASRGDWEDSYNEQFF
TRBJ2-5,NA,TRBV5-1,NA,TGCGCCAGCAGCCTCCCTCAAGAGACCCAGTACTTC,CASSLPQETQYF
TRBJ1-2,NA,TRBV21-1,NA,TGTGCCAGCAGCACCGCCAGAGCTACAGGGGCCTATGGCTACACCTTC,CASSTARATGAYGYTF
TRBJ2-7,NA,TRBV29-1,TRBD1,TGCAGCGTTAGACAGGGAATTAACGAGCAGTACTTC,CSVRQGINEQYF